This entry is about one T cell receptor (beta chain). Its antigen is as yet unknown. This entry comes from a study of vaccination effects on CD4 cells after COVID-19. TCRdb's table, derived via immunoSEQ multiplex PCR, lists solely in-frame clones and lacks some. The data show tens of thousands of clones, roughly 74% seen once. The CDR3 has 16 amino acids. Germline V gene lookup returns CDR1 SGHVS and CDR2 FQNEAQ. The V gene end was trimmed by 5 bases and the J gene end by 7 bases; junction bases not matched to a gene: 9. Antigen-specific CD4+ T cells were first expanded with viral peptide pools by the ViraFEST assay and only then sequenced. Subsequent to a culture period of more than 9 days, CD4+ T cells were isolated. Prior SARS-CoV-2 infection was absent in the vaccine recipients, as shown by negative nucleocapsid antibodies. Wells containing a few million PBMC each were cultured with 9 to 10 IU/ml IL-2 and around 10 ug/ml peptides.

V and J are TRBV7-8 and TRBJ2-4; 12 bases line up with TRBD2. The sequencing used CD4+ T cells from PBMCs cultured with HCoV-NL63 spike peptides, collected before COVID-19 vaccination. The receptor's source is a human donor who received a COVID-19 vaccine. CDR3 coding DNA: TGTGCCAGCAGCCCCCCCACCGGGACTAGCGGGAACATTCAGTACTTC. Its translation is CASSPPTGTSGNIQYF.